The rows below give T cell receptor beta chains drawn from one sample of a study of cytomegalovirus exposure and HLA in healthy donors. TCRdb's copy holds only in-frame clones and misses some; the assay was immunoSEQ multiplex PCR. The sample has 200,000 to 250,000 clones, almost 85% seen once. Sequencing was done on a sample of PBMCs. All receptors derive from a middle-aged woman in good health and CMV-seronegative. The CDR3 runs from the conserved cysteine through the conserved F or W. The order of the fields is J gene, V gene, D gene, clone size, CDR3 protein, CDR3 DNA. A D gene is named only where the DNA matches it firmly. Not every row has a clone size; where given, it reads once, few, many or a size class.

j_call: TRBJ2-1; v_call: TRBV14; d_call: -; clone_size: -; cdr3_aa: CASSQDSLRGTNEQFF; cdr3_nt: TGTGCCAGCAGCCAAGACTCCTTAAGGGGAACGAATGAGCAGTTCTTC
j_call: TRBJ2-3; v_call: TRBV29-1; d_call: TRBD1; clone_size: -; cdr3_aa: CSAPGTGGWTDTQYF; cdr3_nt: TGCAGCGCCCCCGGGACAGGGGGCTGGACAGATACGCAGTATTTT
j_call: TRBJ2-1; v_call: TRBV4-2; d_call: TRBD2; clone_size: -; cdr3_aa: CASSQDPGTRANNEQFF; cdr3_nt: TGTGCCAGCAGCCAAGATCCGGGGACTAGAGCGAACAATGAGCAGTTCTTC
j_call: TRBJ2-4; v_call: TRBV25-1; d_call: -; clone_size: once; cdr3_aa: CASTGTTGGAKNIQYF; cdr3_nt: TGTGCCAGCACCGGAACCACCGGGGGAGCCAAAAACATTCAGTACTTC
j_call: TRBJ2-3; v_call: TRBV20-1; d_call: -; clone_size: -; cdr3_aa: CSASIGDTQYF; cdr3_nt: TGCAGTGCCTCCATCGGGGATACGCAGTATTTT
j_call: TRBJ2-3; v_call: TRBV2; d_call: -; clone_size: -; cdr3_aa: CASSEEQGFRDTDTQYF; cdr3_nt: TGTGCCAGCAGTGAGGAACAGGGATTCAGGGACACAGATACGCAGTATTTT
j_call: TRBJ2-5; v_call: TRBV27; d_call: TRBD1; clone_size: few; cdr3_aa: CASSLSRSATGQETQYF; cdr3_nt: TGTGCCAGCAGTTTATCGAGGTCCGCGACAGGGCAAGAGACCCAGTACTTC
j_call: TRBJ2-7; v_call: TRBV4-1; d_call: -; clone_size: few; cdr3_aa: CASSQVRSSYEQYF; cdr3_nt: TGCGCCAGCAGCCAAGTACGGAGCTCCTACGAGCAGTACTTC
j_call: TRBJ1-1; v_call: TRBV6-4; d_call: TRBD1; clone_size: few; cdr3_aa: CASRTGENTEAFF; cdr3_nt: TGTGCCAGCAGGACAGGGGAGAACACTGAAGCTTTCTTT
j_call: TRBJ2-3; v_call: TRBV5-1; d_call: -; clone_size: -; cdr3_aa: CASSLTWTEITDTQYF; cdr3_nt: TGCGCCAGCAGCTTGACCTGGACAGAAATCACAGATACGCAGTATTTT
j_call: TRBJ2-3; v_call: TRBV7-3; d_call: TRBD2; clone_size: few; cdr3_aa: CASSTTSGASDTQYF; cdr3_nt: TGTGCCAGCAGCACGACTAGCGGGGCCTCGGATACGCAGTATTTT
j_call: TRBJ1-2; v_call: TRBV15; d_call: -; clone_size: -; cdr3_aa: CATSSSYGYTF; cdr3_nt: TGTGCCACCAGCTCGAGCTATGGCTACACCTTC
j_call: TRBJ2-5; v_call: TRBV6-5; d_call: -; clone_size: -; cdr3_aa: CASSLLGQGKTQYF; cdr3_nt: TGTGCCAGCAGTTTACTAGGGCAGGGGAAGACCCAGTACTTC
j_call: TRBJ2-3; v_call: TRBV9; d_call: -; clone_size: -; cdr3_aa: CASSESPRGLSTDTQYF; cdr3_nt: TGTGCCAGCAGCGAGTCCCCGCGGGGGCTAAGCACAGATACGCAGTATTTT
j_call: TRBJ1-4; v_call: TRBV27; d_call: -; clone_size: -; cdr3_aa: CASSRGEKLFF; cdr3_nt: TGTGCCAGCAGCCGGGGTGAAAAACTGTTTTTT
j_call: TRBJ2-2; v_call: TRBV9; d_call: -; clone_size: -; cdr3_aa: CASSVGGGASGELFF; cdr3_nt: TGTGCCAGCAGCGTAGGAGGGGGGGCCTCCGGGGAGCTGTTTTTT
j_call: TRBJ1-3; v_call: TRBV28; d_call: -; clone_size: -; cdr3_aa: CASSLVVSGNTIYF; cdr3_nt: TGTGCCAGCAGTTTAGTAGTCTCTGGAAACACCATATATTTT
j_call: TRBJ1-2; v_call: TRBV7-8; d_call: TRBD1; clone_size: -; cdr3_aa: CASSPDRGINYGYTF; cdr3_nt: TGTGCCAGCAGCCCCGACAGGGGCATTAACTATGGCTACACCTTC
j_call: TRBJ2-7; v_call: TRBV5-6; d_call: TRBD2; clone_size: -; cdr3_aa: CASSLGVGGAYEQYF; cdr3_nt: TGTGCCAGCAGCCTGGGGGTGGGGGGGGCCTACGAGCAGTACTTC
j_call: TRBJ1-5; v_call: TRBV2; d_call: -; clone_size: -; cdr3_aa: CASSEDQVRTQHF; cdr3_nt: TGTGCCAGCAGTGAAGACCAAGTCAGGACCCAGCATTTT
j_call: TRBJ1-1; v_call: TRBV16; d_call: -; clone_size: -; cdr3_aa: CASSQSGVVNTEAFF; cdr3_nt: TGTGCCAGCAGCCAATCAGGGGTAGTGAACACTGAAGCTTTCTTT
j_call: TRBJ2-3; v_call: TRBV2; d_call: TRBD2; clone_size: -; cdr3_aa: CASTGLAGGDTQYF; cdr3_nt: TGTGCCAGCACGGGACTAGCGGGGGGAGATACGCAGTATTTT
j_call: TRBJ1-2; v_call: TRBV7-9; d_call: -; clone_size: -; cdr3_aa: CASSQQDYGYTF; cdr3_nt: TGTGCCAGCAGCCAACAGGACTATGGCTACACCTTC
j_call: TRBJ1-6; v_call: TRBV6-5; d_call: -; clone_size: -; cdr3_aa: CASSPAGRYNSPLHF; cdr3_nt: TGTGCCAGCAGCCCGGCAGGCCGGTATAATTCACCCCTCCACTTT
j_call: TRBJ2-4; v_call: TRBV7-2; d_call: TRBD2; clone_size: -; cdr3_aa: CASSFGLAGGIQYF; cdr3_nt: TGTGCCAGCAGCTTCGGACTAGCGGGGGGCATTCAGTACTTC
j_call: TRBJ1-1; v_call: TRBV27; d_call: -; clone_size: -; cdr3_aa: CASSSGVTEAFF; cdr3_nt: TGTGCCAGCAGTTCGGGGGTCACTGAAGCTTTCTTT
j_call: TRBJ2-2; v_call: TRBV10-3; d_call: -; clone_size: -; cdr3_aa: CATAGTGKAGELFF; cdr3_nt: TGTGCCACGGCGGGCACAGGGAAGGCCGGGGAGCTGTTTTTT
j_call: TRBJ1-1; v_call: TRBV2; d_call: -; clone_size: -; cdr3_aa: CATTGEQEAFF; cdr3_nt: TGTGCCACCACTGGGGAGCAGGAAGCTTTCTTT
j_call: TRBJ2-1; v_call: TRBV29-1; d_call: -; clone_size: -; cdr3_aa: CSVEAQTDEQFF; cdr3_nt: TGCAGCGTTGAGGCTCAGACTGATGAGCAGTTCTTC
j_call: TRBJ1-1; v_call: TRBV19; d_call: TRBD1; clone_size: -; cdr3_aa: CASSNVGGDWAFF; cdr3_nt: TGTGCCAGTAGTAATGTAGGGGGCGACTGGGCTTTCTTT